The entry below describes one T cell receptor (beta chain). This CDR3 region has 11 residues. CDR1 is SGHNT and CDR2 is YYREEE in the germline V gene (reference sequence). The V gene lost 4 bases and the J gene lost 6 bases, with 8 bases spanning the gap. These data come from a study of blood T cell repertoires in COVID-19. This table comes from immunoSEQ multiplex PCR, and its TCRdb copy is limited to in-frame clones, with some not included. In the table there are around 160,000 clones, 80% to 90% of which are singletons. The sequencing input was peripheral blood. This chain uses TRBV5-4 with TRBJ2-7, with D possibly TRBD1 on 6 matching bases. This receptor was taken from a woman aged 55-70 years with COVID-19, enrolled during active disease. CDR3: CASSATGEQYF. As DNA, the CDR3 is TGTGCCAGCAGCGCGACAGGCGAGCAGTACTTC.